The T cell receptor beta chain described here comes from a study of T cell responses to AZD1222 COVID-19 vaccine. The study's findings and limits: Two doses of AZD1222 preceded a rise in Spike-specific TCR breadth and depth. Nearly half of the spike-specific TCRs reportedly recognize variant regions that carry no mutations. Spike-wide vaccine-associated CD4 TCRs dominated at 160-218 and 743-854. White British donors predominated, females outnumbered males, and clonal diversity was possibly underestimated.

V lost 4 bases to trimming and J lost 2 bases; unmatched junction nucleotides: 12. The CDR3 length is 16 residues. From germline, CDR1 is SGHDT and CDR2 YYEEEE. On this clone itself: The antigen is not known.

Some clones are missing from TCRdb's copy, which holds only in-frame ones; the method was immunoSEQ multiplex PCR. The sample lists about 92,000 clones, approximately 91% occurring once. This sequence originates from an adult in good health. This sequence joins TRBV5-6 and TRBJ2-7, with 7 bases that match TRBD2. Material: peripheral blood, obtained on day 0 of AZD1222 vaccination. Here the CDR3 reads CASSPVGRELAYEQYF. The CDR3 nucleotides read TGTGCCAGCAGCCCCGTTGGGCGGGAGCTCGCCTACGAGCAGTACTTC.